Each of the 9 T cell receptor beta chains below was sequenced from the same sample in a study of molecular identifiers for immune sequencing clone quantification. TCRdb redid the calling of the PCR reads with MiXCR, one entry per CDR3 protein. The sample has approximately 100,000 distinct CDR3 sequences, 35% to 40% seen once; the top ten hold 4% to 5%. Specimen: naive CD8+ T cells from blood, with Jurkat cell RNA spiked in. The subset was: FACS-sorted CD8+CD4-CCR7+CD45RA+ naive T cells. The source is a human donor in good health. Some libraries in this study had Jurkat cell RNA spiked in.

V usage is TRBV7-6 and J usage is TRBJ2-3; 8 positions agree with TRBD2. With V trimmed by 3 bases and J by 3 bases, 14 bases remained unmatched. From germline, CDR1 is SGHVS and CDR2 FNYEAQ. The CDR3 extends over 18 amino acids. CDR3 loop: CASSFSRRAGEATDTQYF. For the CDR3, the DNA is TGTGCCAGCAGCTTTTCACGACGAGCGGGAGAGGCAACAGATACGCAGTATTTT.

The chain uses TRBV6-6 and TRBJ2-4; 8 bases fit TRBD2. The CDR3 totals 17 residues. V lost 8 bases, J lost 3 bases, and 15 bases stayed unmatched. Per the germline V gene, CDR1 is MNHNY and CDR2 is SVGAGI (reference sequence). Written as DNA, the CDR3 is TGTGCCAGCGCCGGAGTAGCGGGACCTTTGGGCAAAAACATTCAGTACTTC. This gives the protein CASAGVAGPLGKNIQYF.

In its sample, this clonotype was seen many times. V and J are TRBV7-2 and TRBJ2-3; 8 positions agree with TRBD2. V lost 5 bases and J lost 1; bases outside the gene matches: 5. The CDR3 length is 15 residues. Germline V gene data show CDR1 as SGHTA and CDR2 as FQGNSA. The CDR3 region is CASSLYGRGTDTQYF. CDR3 bases: TGTGCCAGCAGCCTCTACGGGAGGGGCACAGATACGCAGTATTTT.

This clonotype came up a few times. The chain is built from TRBV7-3 and TRBJ2-3; TRBD1 might be the D (6 bases). CDR1 is SGHTA and CDR2 is FQGTGA in the germline V gene. The CDR3 loop spans 16 amino acids. The V gene lost 5 bases and the J gene lost 0 bases, with 15 bases spanning the gap. In DNA, the CDR3 is TGTGCCAGCAGCGTTAATCCCAGGGGTAGCACAGATACGCAGTATTTT. It codes for CASSVNPRGSTDTQYF.

In this sample, this clonotype turned up many times. The chain employs TRBV15 and TRBJ1-5; 8 bases agree with TRBD1. This CDR3 region has 16 residues. Per the germline V gene, CDR1 is LNHNV and CDR2 is YYDKDF (reference sequence). V dropped 1 base and J dropped 6; count of bases not matched to a gene: 8. As DNA, the CDR3 is TGTGCCACCAGCAGAGCGCCAGGGGGCCCAGGTCAGCCCCAGCATTTT. Its translation is CATSRAPGGPGQPQHF.

In this sample, this clonotype turned up many times. The chain joins TRBV5-6 to TRBJ2-5; TRBD2 agrees at 14 bases. The trim removed 5 bases at V and 4 bases at J, leaving 4 bases unmatched. CDR1 is SGHDT, CDR2 YYEEEE, per germline. The length of the CDR3 is 15 residues. CDR3 protein: CASRPGLAGGETQYF. In nucleotides, the CDR3 is TGTGCCAGCAGACCCGGACTAGCGGGAGGAGAGACCCAGTACTTC.

This clonotype has just a few counts. The V and J genes are TRBV27 and TRBJ2-3, with TRBD2 identical over 7 bases. This CDR3 has 16 residues. Germline V gene sequence: CDR1 MNHEY, CDR2 SMNVEV (reference sequence). J was trimmed by 2 bases and V by 5 bases; bases with no gene match: 10. CDR3 nucleotides: TGTGCCAGCAGTACCCTAGCGGAAGGTCTCACAGATACGCAGTATTTT. Translation: CASSTLAEGLTDTQYF.

This clonotype has ten or more counts. The gene calls are TRBV5-8 and TRBJ2-4; D unclear. Germline values: CDR1 SGHTS, CDR2 YDEGEE. With 4 bases removed from V and 8 bases from J, the gap between germline ends came to 7 bases. The CDR3 extends over 11 amino acids. CDR3 sequence: CASSPAHIQYF. The CDR3 nucleotides read TGTGCCAGCAGCCCGGCCCACATTCAGTACTTC.

The CDR3 DNA reads as TGTGCCAGCAGGGTAACAGGGATGGGTCAGCCCCAGCATTTT. It is translated as CASRVTGMGQPQHF. This chain links TRBV28 with TRBJ1-5; weak D call: TRBD1 (6 bases). Trimming cost V 6 bases and J 6 bases, with 15 bases left between them. The CDR3 totals 14 residues. Germline CDR1 is MDHEN and CDR2 is SYDVKM.